The 13 T cell receptor beta chains presented below share a single source sample, sequenced in a study of cytomegalovirus exposure and HLA in healthy donors. Use of 60 Vbeta and 13 Jbeta primers characterized the PCR. Sequencing used immunoSEQ multiplex PCR; TCRdb keeps in-frame clones, though not all of them. The profile shows 140,000 to 150,000 clones, 60% to 85% of them singletons. Sequencing was carried out using PBMCs. Every receptor here comes from a woman in her thirties or forties in good health and CMV-seropositive.

The rearrangement links TRBV4-1 to TRBJ1-2; the D gene is possibly TRBD1 (6 bases). Trimming left V 7 bases short and J 3 bases short, with 15 bases between. Per germline, CDR1 MGHRA and CDR2 YSYEKL. The CDR3 runs to 14 residues. Here the CDR3 reads CASKKDSQDYGYTF. The DNA for the CDR3 is TGCGCCAGCAAAAAGGACAGTCAAGACTATGGCTACACCTTC.

This clone was counted once. The chain combines TRBV6-5 with TRBJ1-2; TRBD1 aligns across 10 bases. Germline loops: CDR1 MNHEY, CDR2 SVGAGI. J was trimmed by 3 bases and V by 3 bases; bases with no gene match: 7. The CDR3 totals 16 residues. CDR3 protein: CASSYDGQGGYYGYTF. For the CDR3, the DNA is TGTGCCAGCAGTTATGACGGACAGGGGGGCTACTATGGCTACACCTTC.

This clone came up a few times. The V and J genes are TRBV4-1 and TRBJ2-1; TRBD2 might be the D (6 bases). The V gene lost 3 bases and the J gene lost 9 bases, with 15 bases spanning the gap. The CDR3 has 14 residues. Per germline, CDR1 MGHRA and CDR2 YSYEKL. The CDR3 here is CASSQLAGKGEQFF. CDR3 nucleotides: TGCGCCAGCAGCCAGCTGGCGGGGAAGGGTGAGCAGTTCTTC.

The V gene is TRBV30, the J gene TRBJ2-2; 8 bases line up with TRBD1. From germline, CDR1 is GTSNPN and CDR2 SVGIG (reference sequence). Trimming removed 5 bases from V and 0 bases from J; junction bases left unmatched: 2. This CDR3 is 14 amino acids long. The CDR3 is CAWGQGPNTGELFF. Here the CDR3 DNA reads TGTGCCTGGGGACAGGGACCGAACACCGGGGAGCTGTTTTTT.

The chain has TRBV9 and TRBJ1-3; D call uncertain. CDR1 is SGDLS, CDR2 YYNGEE, per germline. This CDR3 contains 15 residues. V lost 1 base to trimming and J lost 2 bases, with 10 bases between them. CDR3 DNA sequence: TGTGCCAGCAGCGTAAATCCAACGGCTGGAAACACCATATATTTT. Translated: CASSVNPTAGNTIYF.

The chain joins TRBV5-4 to TRBJ2-2, with TRBD1 identical over 8 bases. CDR1 is SGHNT, CDR2 YYREEE, per germline (reference sequence). Trimming took 2 bases from V and 5 from J; bases not matched to a gene: 8. The CDR3 totals 16 residues. The CDR3 sequence: CASSFPDREETGELFF. In DNA form, the CDR3 reads TGTGCCAGCAGCTTTCCGGACAGGGAGGAAACCGGGGAGCTGTTTTTT.

This chain joins TRBV6-4 and TRBJ1-1; possible D gene TRBD1, 5 bases. The length of the CDR3 is 13 residues. The germline V gene encodes CDR1 MRHNA and CDR2 SNTAGT. V shed 6 bases and J shed 1 base, with 9 bases lying between them. DNA for the CDR3: TGTGCCAGCAGCCAGGGAAGGAACACTGAAGCTTTCTTT. It specifies CASSQGRNTEAFF.

The chain employs TRBV7-3 and TRBJ2-2; no clear D gene. The length of the CDR3 is 14 residues. The ends were cut back, 3 bases at V and 3 bases at J, with 8 bases in the middle. Germline V gene sequence: CDR1 SGHTA, CDR2 FQGTGA. The CDR3, as DNA: TGTGCCAGCAGCTTGAGGCGTGACACCGGGGAGCTGTTTTTT. This sequence encodes CASSLRRDTGELFF. The entire variable domain, with the rest obtained from reference TRBV7-3 and TRBJ2-2, is as follows: GAGVSQTPSNKVTEKGKYVELRCDPISGHTALYWYRQSLGQGPEFLIYFQGTGAADDSGLPNDRFFAVRPEGSVSTLKIQRTERGDSAVYLCASSLRRDTGELFFGEGSRLTVL.

The CDR3 loop is CASSYGGRDPRGYTF. The CDR3 region has the DNA TGTGCCAGCAGTTACGGAGGACGCGATCCCCGCGGCTACACCTTC. J is TRBJ1-2 and V is TRBV6-5; D remains ambiguous. The CDR3 covers 15 residues. V lost 2 bases to trimming and J lost 8 bases, with 18 bases between them. Germline V gives CDR1 MNHEY, CDR2 SVGAGI.

The J gene is TRBJ2-5, the V gene TRBV7-3; D is perhaps TRBD2 (5 bases). The DNA end favors TRBJ2-7, so the J call may be wrong. The V gene's germline CDR1 is SGHTA and CDR2 FQGTGA. CDR3 length: 13 residues. CDR3 amino acids: CASSSTPGSEQYF. CDR3 bases: TGTGCCAGCAGCTCGACACCGGGATCCGAGCAGTACTTC.

The CDR3 DNA sequence: TGTGCCAGCAGTGAGGGGGGCCGACAGGGGAGGTACGAAAAACTGTTTTTT. Residues: CASSEGGRQGRYEKLFF. V gene TRBV2 combines with J gene TRBJ1-4; 8 bases are shared with TRBD1. Germline V gene sequence: CDR1 SNHLY, CDR2 FYNNEI. The CDR3 extends over 17 amino acids. The V and J ends lost 3 bases and 8 bases, in that order; junction bases with no gene match: 14.

This chain uses TRBV19 with TRBJ1-5, with D tentatively TRBD1 (5 bases). The germline V gene encodes CDR1 LNHDA and CDR2 SQIVND (reference sequence). Trimming stripped 3 bases from V and 1 base from J, with 10 bases between. The CDR3 has 15 amino acids. As DNA, the CDR3 is TGTGCCAGTAGTATGGGTGGGGGGAGCAATCAGCCCCAGCATTTT. Translation gives CASSMGGGSNQPQHF.

The rearrangement links TRBV4-1 to TRBJ1-1; weak D call: TRBD1 (6 bases). The CDR3 is 18 residues long. Germline-derived CDR1 and CDR2 are MGHRA and YSYEKL. V dropped 0 bases and J dropped 3 bases, with 20 bases sitting between them. The CDR3 here is CASSQEVSGTGMHTEAFF. DNA for the CDR3: TGCGCCAGCAGCCAAGAGGTCAGTGGCACAGGGATGCACACTGAAGCTTTCTTT.